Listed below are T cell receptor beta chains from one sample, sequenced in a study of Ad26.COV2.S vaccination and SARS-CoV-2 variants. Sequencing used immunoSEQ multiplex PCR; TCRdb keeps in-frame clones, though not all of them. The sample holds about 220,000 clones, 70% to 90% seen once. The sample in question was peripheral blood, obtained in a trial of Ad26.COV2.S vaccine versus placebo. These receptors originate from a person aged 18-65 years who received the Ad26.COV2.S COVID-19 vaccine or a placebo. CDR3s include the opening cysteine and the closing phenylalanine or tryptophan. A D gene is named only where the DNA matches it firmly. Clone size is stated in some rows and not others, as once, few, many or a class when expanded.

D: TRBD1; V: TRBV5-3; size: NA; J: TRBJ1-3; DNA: TGTGCCAGAAGCTCCACCTCACCTACCCGGGACAGTGGAAACACCATATATTTT; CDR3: CARSSTSPTRDSGNTIYF
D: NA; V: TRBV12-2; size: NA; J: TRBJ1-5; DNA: TGTGCAAGTCGCCCGCAGGGGACAGGGTTGGATCAGCCCCAGCATTTT; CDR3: CASRPQGTGLDQPQHF
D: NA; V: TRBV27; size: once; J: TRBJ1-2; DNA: TGTGCCAGCAGTTTTGTTCGGGGGGGAGAGGACTACACCTTC; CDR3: CASSFVRGGEDYTF
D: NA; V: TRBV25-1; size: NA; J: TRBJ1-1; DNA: TGTGCCAGCAACGCACAGGGTGGCACTGAAGCTTTCTTT; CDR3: CASNAQGGTEAFF
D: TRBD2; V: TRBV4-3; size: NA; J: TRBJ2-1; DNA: TGCGCCAGCAGCCAACTTATGACTAGCGGGTATACGAGCTCCTACAATGAGCAGTTCTTC; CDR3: CASSQLMTSGYTSSYNEQFF
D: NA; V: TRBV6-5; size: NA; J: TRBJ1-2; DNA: TGTGCCAGCAGTTTCCCCTCGACAGAGAGGAACTATGGCTACACCTTC; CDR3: CASSFPSTERNYGYTF
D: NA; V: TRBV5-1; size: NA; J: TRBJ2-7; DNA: TGCGCCAGCAGCCCGTCAGGACACCGACCCTACGAGCAGTACTTC; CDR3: CASSPSGHRPYEQYF
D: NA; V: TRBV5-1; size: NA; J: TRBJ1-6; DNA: TGCGCCAGCAGCTTGGCCACACCGGACGTTGGTTCACCCCTCCACTTT; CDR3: CASSLATPDVGSPLHF
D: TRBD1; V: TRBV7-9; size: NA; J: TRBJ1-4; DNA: TGTGCCAGCAGCTTAGTCCGGGGACAGAATAATGAAAAACTGTTTTTT; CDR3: CASSLVRGQNNEKLFF
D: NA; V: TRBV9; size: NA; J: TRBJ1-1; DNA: TGTGCCAGCCAGTCCCCAGGCACTGAAGCTTTCTTT; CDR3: CASQSPGTEAFF
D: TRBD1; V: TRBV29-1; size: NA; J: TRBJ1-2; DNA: TGCAGCGTGGGGGGTACAGGGGCGCTTAACTATGGCTACACCTTC; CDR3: CSVGGTGALNYGYTF
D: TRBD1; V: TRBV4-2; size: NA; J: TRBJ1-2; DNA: TGTGCCAGCAGCCAAGAGGAAACAGGGGGCCTATATGGCTACACCTTC; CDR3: CASSQEETGGLYGYTF
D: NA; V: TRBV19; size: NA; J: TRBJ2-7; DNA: TGTGCCAGTAGTGCCACCGGGACGGTCTACGAGCAGTACTTC; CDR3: CASSATGTVYEQYF
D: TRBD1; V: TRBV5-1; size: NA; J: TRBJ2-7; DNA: TGCGCCAGCAGCCAACGAATTGGACAGGGGGGGAACGTCCACGAGCAGTACTTC; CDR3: CASSQRIGQGGNVHEQYF
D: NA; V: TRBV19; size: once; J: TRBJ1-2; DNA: TGTGCCAGTAGTGTCTCTTCAGGGTTGCAACGTGGCTACACCTTC; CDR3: CASSVSSGLQRGYTF
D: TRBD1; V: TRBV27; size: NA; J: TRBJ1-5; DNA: TGTGCCAGCAGTTTAGGGACAGGGTTAAGCTCAGAGCCCCAGCATTTT; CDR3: CASSLGTGLSSEPQHF
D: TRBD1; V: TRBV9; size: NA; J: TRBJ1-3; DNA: TGTGCCAGCAGCGTGGCGGGGACAGGGTTCGGAAACACCATATATTTT; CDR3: CASSVAGTGFGNTIYF
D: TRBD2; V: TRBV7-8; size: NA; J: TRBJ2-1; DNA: TGTGCCAGCAGCTTAGCGCATGGCGGGAGGGTTTTGAGCTCCTACAATGAGCAGTTCTTC; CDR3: CASSLAHGGRVLSSYNEQFF